This T cell receptor beta chain was identified during a study of T cells in Graves' hyperthyroidism and ophthalmopathy. Findings and caveats of the study: Most clonotypes expanded in thyroid above 0.001 were likewise present in blood.

Individuals with ophthalmopathy presented a Clinical Activity Score of at least 3, a NOSPECS grade of at least 4 and a duration under 3 months. The diagnoses drew upon clinical symptoms, serum thyroxine and TRAb, thyroid ultrasound and orbital computed tomography. Amplified regions were TCR beta CDR3 sequences from RNA transcripts. Carried out on the TCR CDR3, a first-round RT-PCR used the HTBI primer set. Each CDR3 protein gets one entry after TCRdb re-called the multiplex PCR reads with MiXCR. The repertoire holds a few hundred thousand distinct CDR3 sequences, with 18% as singletons. Trimming removed 4 bases at V and 5 bases at J, with 10 bases between. The V gene's germline CDR1 is SGHRS and CDR2 YFSETQ. The CDR3 sequence is 12 residues long. This clonotype has a count of ten or more. Its target is not known.

This TCR derives from a woman in her forties with Graves' ophthalmopathy. The chain employs TRBV5-1 and TRBJ2-7; D is undetermined. The sample taken for sequencing was blood. CDR3 sequence reads: CASSPNLDEQYF. CDR3 nucleotide sequence: TGCGCCAGCAGCCCGAATCTCGACGAGCAGTACTTC.